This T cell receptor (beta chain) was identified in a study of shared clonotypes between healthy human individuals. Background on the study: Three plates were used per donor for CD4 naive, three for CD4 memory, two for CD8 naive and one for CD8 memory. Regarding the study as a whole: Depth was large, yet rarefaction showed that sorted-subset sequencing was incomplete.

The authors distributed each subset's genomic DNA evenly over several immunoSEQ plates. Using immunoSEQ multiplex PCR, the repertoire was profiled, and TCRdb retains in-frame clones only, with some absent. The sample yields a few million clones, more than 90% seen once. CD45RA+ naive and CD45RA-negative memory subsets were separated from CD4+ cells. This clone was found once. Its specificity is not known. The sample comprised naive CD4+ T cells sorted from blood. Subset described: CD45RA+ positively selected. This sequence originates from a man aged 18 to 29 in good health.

CDR3 DNA sequence: TGTGCCAGCAGGGCTTGGGGCTCTGGGGCCAACGTCCTGACTTTC. Translated, it gives CASRAWGSGANVLTF. The chain couples TRBV28 to TRBJ2-6; D remains ambiguous. V was cut by 6 bases and J by 0 bases, with 9 bases left in between. Germline V gene data show CDR1 as MDHEN and CDR2 as SYDVKM. There are 15 residues in the CDR3.